What follows describes a single T cell receptor (beta chain). This entry comes from a study of blood T cell repertoires in COVID-19. TCRdb's table, derived via immunoSEQ multiplex PCR, lists solely in-frame clones and lacks some. Of 95,000 to 150,000 clones detected, approximately 88% appear once; the ten largest clones hold approximately 8.1%. CDR1 SGHRS and CDR2 YFSETQ come from the germline V gene. V was pared by 6 bases and J by 3 bases, with 9 bases between. The CDR3 contains 12 residues. This chain uses TRBV5-1 with TRBJ2-5; D call uncertain. The sequencing sample was made of peripheral blood. The receptor was derived from a man aged 45-65 years with acute or convalescent COVID-19. CDR3 region: CASKIAEETQYF. The DNA for the CDR3 is TGCGCCAGCAAAATCGCGGAAGAGACCCAGTACTTC.